The TCR beta chain under discussion was sequenced for a study of T cell changes during pregnancy in multiple sclerosis. The CDR3 runs to 14 residues. Germline V gene sequence: CDR1 MNHEY, CDR2 SMNVEV (reference sequence). V gave up 8 bases and J gave up 9 bases; unmatched junction bases: 9. Sequencing was performed with immunoSEQ multiplex PCR; in TCRdb, only in-frame clones are kept and a portion is missing. The sample lists approximately 80,000 clones; 94% were seen once. J is TRBJ2-1 and V is TRBV27, with 11 bases lining up with TRBD2. The source is a female donor with multiple sclerosis, enrolled in a pregnancy study. Sample: peripheral blood, taken in the third trimester of pregnancy. As DNA, the CDR3 is TGTGCCAGCTTAATTAGCGGGGGGGCCGGTGAGCAGTTCTTC. Amino acids: CASLISGGAGEQFF.